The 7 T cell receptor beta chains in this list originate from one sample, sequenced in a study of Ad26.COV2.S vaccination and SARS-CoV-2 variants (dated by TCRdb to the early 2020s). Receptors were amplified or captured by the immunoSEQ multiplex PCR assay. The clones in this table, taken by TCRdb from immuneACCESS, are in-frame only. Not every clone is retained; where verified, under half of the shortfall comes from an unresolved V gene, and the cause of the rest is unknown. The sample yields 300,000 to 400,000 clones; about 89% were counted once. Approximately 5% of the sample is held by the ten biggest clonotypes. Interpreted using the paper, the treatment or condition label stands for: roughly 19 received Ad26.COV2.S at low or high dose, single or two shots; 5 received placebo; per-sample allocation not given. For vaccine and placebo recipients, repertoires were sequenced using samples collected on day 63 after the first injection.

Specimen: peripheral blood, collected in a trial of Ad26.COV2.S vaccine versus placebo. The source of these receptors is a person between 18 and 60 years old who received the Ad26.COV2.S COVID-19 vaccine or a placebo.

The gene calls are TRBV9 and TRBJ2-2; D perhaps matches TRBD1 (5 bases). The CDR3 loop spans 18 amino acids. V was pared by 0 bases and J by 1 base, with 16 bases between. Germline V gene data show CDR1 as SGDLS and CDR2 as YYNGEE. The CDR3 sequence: CASSVDYRETVNTGELFF. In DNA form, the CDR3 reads TGTGCCAGCAGCGTAGACTACCGTGAGACAGTGAACACCGGGGAGCTGTTTTTT.

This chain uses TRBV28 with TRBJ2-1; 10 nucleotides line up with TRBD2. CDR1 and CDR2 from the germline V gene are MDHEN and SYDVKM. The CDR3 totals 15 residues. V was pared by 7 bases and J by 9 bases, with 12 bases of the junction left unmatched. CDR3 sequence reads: CASTPSSGGLVEQFF. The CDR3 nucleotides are TGTGCCAGCACCCCCTCTAGCGGGGGTTTGGTTGAGCAGTTCTTC.

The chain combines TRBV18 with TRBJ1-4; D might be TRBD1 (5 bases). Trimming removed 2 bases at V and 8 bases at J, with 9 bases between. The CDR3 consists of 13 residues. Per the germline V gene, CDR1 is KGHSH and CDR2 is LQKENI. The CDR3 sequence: CASSPGALEKLFF. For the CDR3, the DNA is TGTGCCAGCTCACCAGGGGCGTTAGAAAAACTGTTTTTT.

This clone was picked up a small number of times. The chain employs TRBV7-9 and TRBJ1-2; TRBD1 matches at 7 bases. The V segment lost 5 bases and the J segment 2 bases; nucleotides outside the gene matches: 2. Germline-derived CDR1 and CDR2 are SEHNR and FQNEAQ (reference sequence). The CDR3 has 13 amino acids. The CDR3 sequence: CASSQGQNYGYTF. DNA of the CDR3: TGTGCCAGCAGCCAGGGACAGAACTATGGCTACACCTTC. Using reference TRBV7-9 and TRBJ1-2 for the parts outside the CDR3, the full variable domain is DTGVSQNPRHKITKRGQNVTFRCDPISEHNRLYWYRQTLGQGPEFLTYFQNEAQLEKSRLLSDRFSAERPKGSFSTLEIQRTEQGDSAMYLCASSQGQNYGYTFGSGTRLTVV.

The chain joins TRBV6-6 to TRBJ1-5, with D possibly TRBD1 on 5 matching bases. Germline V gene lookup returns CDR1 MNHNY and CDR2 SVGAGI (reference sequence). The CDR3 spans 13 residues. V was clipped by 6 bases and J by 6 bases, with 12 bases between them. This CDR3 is CASSDDRFQPQHF. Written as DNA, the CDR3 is TGTGCCAGCAGCGACGACAGATTTCAGCCCCAGCATTTT.

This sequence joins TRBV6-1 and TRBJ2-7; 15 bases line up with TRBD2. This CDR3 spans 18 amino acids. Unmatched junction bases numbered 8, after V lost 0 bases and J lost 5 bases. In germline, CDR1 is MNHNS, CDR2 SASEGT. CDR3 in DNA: TGTGCCAGCAGTGAAGCAGGGGGACTAGCGGGGGGTAGCGACGAGCAGTACTTC. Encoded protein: CASSEAGGLAGGSDEQYF.

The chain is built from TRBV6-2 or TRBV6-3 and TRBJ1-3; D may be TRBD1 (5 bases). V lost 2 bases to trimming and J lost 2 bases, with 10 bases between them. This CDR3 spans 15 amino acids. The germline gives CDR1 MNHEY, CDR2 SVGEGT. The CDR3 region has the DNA TGTGCCAGCAGTTACAGGGGCGGACCTGGAAACACCATATATTTT. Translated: CASSYRGGPGNTIYF.